This T cell receptor beta chain appears in the sequencing data of a study of radiation and T cells in renal cell carcinoma. Noted time point: baseline pretreatment blood. The treatment is: 15 Gy SBRT to primary tumor, nephrectomy 4 weeks later. This renal cell carcinoma was of the clear cell type. Here immunoSEQ multiplex PCR was the method, and the copy in TCRdb shows in-frame clones only, minus some. The sample has roughly 100,000 clones; less than 90% are singletons. Trimming took off 0 bases at V and 7 bases at J, with 7 bases between the two ends. Germline V CDR1 and CDR2: SGHRS, YFSETQ. The CDR3 has 12 amino acids.

The receptor was derived from a man between 45 and 60 years old with renal cell carcinoma. The chain combines TRBV5-1 with TRBJ1-1; no firm D call. Specimen: blood, collected from a patient whose treatment included radiotherapy and nephrectomy. CDR3 nucleotides: TGCGCCAGCAGCTTGGGTGCAAGTGAAGCTTTCTTT. Protein sequence: CASSLGASEAFF.